The subject of this entry is one T cell receptor (beta chain). Assay: immunoSEQ multiplex PCR; the TCRdb copy retains only in-frame clones and omits some. The table has a few thousand clones, 25% to 30% seen once; the top ten hold roughly 16%. These data come from a study of T cells in localized non-small cell lung cancer. The CDR3 is 15 amino acids. The junction had 7 bases not matched to a gene; V was cut back by 6 bases and J by 5 bases. Germline V gene sequence: CDR1 MNHGY, CDR2 SAAAGT. The TCR comes from a woman aged 35-75 years with stage I lung adenocarcinoma. The gene calls are TRBV6-8 and TRBJ2-5; 12 nucleotides line up with TRBD2. The sequencing used normal lung tissue next to the tumor, collected before any cancer treatment. As DNA, the CDR3 is TGTGCCAGCAGCCTTCTAGCGGGGGGGCTTGAGACCCAGTACTTC. Protein sequence: CASSLLAGGLETQYF.